The rows below give T cell receptor beta chains drawn from one sample of a study of blood T cell repertoires in COVID-19. Here immunoSEQ multiplex PCR was the method, and the copy in TCRdb shows in-frame clones only, minus some. The table includes around 300,000 clones, approximately 89% detected once. Sequenced material: PBMCs or T cells enriched from blood (not recorded which). The receptor set was obtained from a man younger than 45 who had recovered from COVID-19. Each CDR3 is given with its conserved first and last residue. The D gene is left open where the match is weak. Size is stated for part of the rows, as once, few or many counts, or as a class when the clone is expanded.

V gene: TRBV13
clone size: .
D gene: TRBD2
J gene: TRBJ2-1
CDR3 protein: CASSLAWRGGSYNEQFF
CDR3 DNA: TGTGCCAGCAGCTTAGCCTGGCGGGGGGGCTCCTACAATGAGCAGTTCTTC

V gene: TRBV5-1
clone size: .
D gene: .
J gene: TRBJ1-1
CDR3 protein: CASSASQGMNTEAFF
CDR3 DNA: TGCGCCAGCAGCGCCTCACAGGGAATGAACACTGAAGCTTTCTTT

V gene: TRBV28
clone size: .
D gene: .
J gene: TRBJ2-7
CDR3 protein: CASSLGHEQYF
CDR3 DNA: TGTGCCAGCAGTTTGGGGCACGAGCAGTACTTC

V gene: TRBV19
clone size: .
D gene: .
J gene: TRBJ2-6
CDR3 protein: CASSIAAGDPGANVLTF
CDR3 DNA: TGTGCCAGTAGTATCGCCGCAGGGGATCCTGGGGCCAACGTCCTGACTTTC

V gene: TRBV19
clone size: many
D gene: .
J gene: TRBJ1-4
CDR3 protein: CASSIGAGREKLFF
CDR3 DNA: TGTGCCAGTAGTATTGGGGCAGGGCGCGAAAAACTGTTTTTT

V gene: TRBV7-9
clone size: .
D gene: .
J gene: TRBJ2-1
CDR3 protein: CASSLLGAYNEQFF
CDR3 DNA: TGTGCCAGCAGCTTATTAGGGGCATACAATGAGCAGTTCTTC

V gene: TRBV2
clone size: .
D gene: .
J gene: TRBJ2-7
CDR3 protein: CAREPGCYEQYF
CDR3 DNA: TGTGCCAGGGAGCCGGGTTGCTACGAGCAGTACTTC

V gene: TRBV13
clone size: .
D gene: .
J gene: TRBJ2-7
CDR3 protein: CASRDSRQGGEQYF
CDR3 DNA: TGTGCCAGCAGAGATTCTCGACAGGGAGGTGAGCAGTACTTC

V gene: TRBV18
clone size: .
D gene: .
J gene: TRBJ1-4
CDR3 protein: CASSPPMLGRQLFF
CDR3 DNA: TGTGCCAGCTCCCCCCCCATGCTGGGGAGGCAACTGTTTTTT

V gene: TRBV11-2
clone size: .
D gene: .
J gene: TRBJ2-5
CDR3 protein: CASSLDFQVQETQYF
CDR3 DNA: TGTGCCAGCAGCTTAGATTTCCAGGTCCAAGAGACCCAGTACTTC

V gene: TRBV7-2
clone size: .
D gene: TRBD1
J gene: TRBJ2-7
CDR3 protein: CASSLVIRGREQYF
CDR3 DNA: TGTGCCAGCAGCTTAGTTATTAGGGGGCGGGAGCAGTACTTC

V gene: TRBV27
clone size: .
D gene: .
J gene: TRBJ1-2
CDR3 protein: CASSFGPGSGYTF
CDR3 DNA: TGTGCCAGCAGTTTTGGTCCAGGGTCGGGCTACACCTTC

V gene: TRBV5-5
clone size: few
D gene: .
J gene: TRBJ1-1
CDR3 protein: CASKREVNTEAFF
CDR3 DNA: TGTGCCAGCAAGCGAGAGGTGAACACTGAAGCTTTCTTT

V gene: TRBV5-6
clone size: .
D gene: TRBD1
J gene: TRBJ2-2
CDR3 protein: CASRATGTGLSGELFF
CDR3 DNA: TGTGCCAGCAGGGCGACCGGGACAGGGCTCTCCGGGGAGCTGTTTTTT

V gene: TRBV6-5
clone size: .
D gene: .
J gene: TRBJ1-1
CDR3 protein: CASSYSGRAVGAFF
CDR3 DNA: TGTGCCAGCAGTTACTCGGGCAGGGCGGTGGGGGCTTTCTTT

V gene: TRBV3-1/TRBV3-2
clone size: .
D gene: .
J gene: TRBJ1-5
CDR3 protein: CASSQGGGQPQHF
CDR3 DNA: TGTGCCAGCAGCCAGGGGGGGGGTCAGCCCCAGCATTTT

V gene: TRBV28
clone size: .
D gene: TRBD2
J gene: TRBJ2-7
CDR3 protein: CASRTGRSSGGYEQYF
CDR3 DNA: TGTGCCAGCAGAACAGGGAGGAGTAGCGGGGGGTACGAGCAGTACTTC

V gene: TRBV10-3
clone size: .
D gene: TRBD1
J gene: TRBJ1-2
CDR3 protein: CAIRQGTQVGYTF
CDR3 DNA: TGTGCCATCAGACAGGGGACACAGGTTGGCTACACCTTC

V gene: TRBV2
clone size: .
D gene: .
J gene: TRBJ2-6
CDR3 protein: CASSEASYRVSGASGANVLTF
CDR3 DNA: TGTGCCAGCAGTGAAGCTTCTTACAGGGTTTCTGGCGCCTCTGGGGCCAACGTCCTGACTTTC

V gene: TRBV29-1
clone size: .
D gene: TRBD1
J gene: TRBJ1-5
CDR3 protein: CSVGQGNQPQHF
CDR3 DNA: TGCAGCGTTGGACAGGGTAATCAGCCCCAGCATTTT

V gene: TRBV24-1
clone size: .
D gene: .
J gene: TRBJ1-5
CDR3 protein: CATSARTDNQPQHF
CDR3 DNA: TGTGCCACCAGTGCTCGGACAGACAATCAGCCCCAGCATTTT

V gene: TRBV9
clone size: .
D gene: .
J gene: TRBJ1-2
CDR3 protein: CASSVGLSIDYGYTF
CDR3 DNA: TGTGCCAGCAGCGTAGGTCTTAGTATCGACTATGGCTACACCTTC